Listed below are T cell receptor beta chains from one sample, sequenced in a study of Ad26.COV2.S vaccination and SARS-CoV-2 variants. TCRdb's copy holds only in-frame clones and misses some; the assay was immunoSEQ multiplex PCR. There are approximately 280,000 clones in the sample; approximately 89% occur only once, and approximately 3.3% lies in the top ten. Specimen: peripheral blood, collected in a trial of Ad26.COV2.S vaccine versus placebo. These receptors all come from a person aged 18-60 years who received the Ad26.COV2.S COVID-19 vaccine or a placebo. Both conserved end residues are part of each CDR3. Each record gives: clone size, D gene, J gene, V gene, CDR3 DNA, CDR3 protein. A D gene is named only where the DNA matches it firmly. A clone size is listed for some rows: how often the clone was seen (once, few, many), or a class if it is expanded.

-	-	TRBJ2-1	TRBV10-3	TGTGCCATCAGTGAGGGGGGGGACAGTTATAATGAGCAGTTCTTC	CAISEGGDSYNEQFF
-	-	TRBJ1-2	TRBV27	TGTGCCAGCAGTTTATCTGGACAGATCTATGGCTACACCTTC	CASSLSGQIYGYTF
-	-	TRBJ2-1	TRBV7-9	TGTGCCAGCAGCCCCCGGCCTACTTACAATGAGCAGTTCTTC	CASSPRPTYNEQFF
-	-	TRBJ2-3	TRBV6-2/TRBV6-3	TGTGCCAGCAGTTATAGTGGGCCGGATACGCAGTATTTT	CASSYSGPDTQYF
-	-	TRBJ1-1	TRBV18	TGTGCCAGCTCACTAGTCACAGGGATGAACACTGAAGCTTTCTTT	CASSLVTGMNTEAFF
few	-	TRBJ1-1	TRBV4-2	TGTGCCAGCAGCCGTGGGCGGGGGATGAACACTGAAGCTTTCTTT	CASSRGRGMNTEAFF
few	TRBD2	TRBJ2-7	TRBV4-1	TGCGCCAGCAGCCAAGATCCGGCTAGCGGGAGAAACGAGCAGTACTTC	CASSQDPASGRNEQYF
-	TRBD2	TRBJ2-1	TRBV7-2	TGTGCCAGCGTACTTGGGACTAGCGGGATAAATGAGCAGTTCTTC	CASVLGTSGINEQFF
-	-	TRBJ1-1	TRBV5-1	TGCGCCAGCAGCCCATCCGGCTCCGGGAACACTGAAGCTTTCTTT	CASSPSGSGNTEAFF
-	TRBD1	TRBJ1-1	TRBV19	TGTGCCAGTAGTATAGTACAGGGGCGAGCCAACACTGAAGCTTTCTTT	CASSIVQGRANTEAFF
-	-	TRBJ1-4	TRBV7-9	TGTGCCAGCAGCTTAGCCCAATCCGAAAGGGAAAAACTGTTTTTT	CASSLAQSEREKLFF
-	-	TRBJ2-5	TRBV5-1	TGCGCCAGCAGCTTTGAGGCGCCACAAGAGACCCAGTACTTC	CASSFEAPQETQYF
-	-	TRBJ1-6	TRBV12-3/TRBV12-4	TGTGCCAGCCGGACTTCTAATTCACCCCTCCACTTT	CASRTSNSPLHF
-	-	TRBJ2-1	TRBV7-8	TGTGCCAGCAGCTTAGGGGGCCGCTCCTACAATGAGCAGTTCTTC	CASSLGGRSYNEQFF